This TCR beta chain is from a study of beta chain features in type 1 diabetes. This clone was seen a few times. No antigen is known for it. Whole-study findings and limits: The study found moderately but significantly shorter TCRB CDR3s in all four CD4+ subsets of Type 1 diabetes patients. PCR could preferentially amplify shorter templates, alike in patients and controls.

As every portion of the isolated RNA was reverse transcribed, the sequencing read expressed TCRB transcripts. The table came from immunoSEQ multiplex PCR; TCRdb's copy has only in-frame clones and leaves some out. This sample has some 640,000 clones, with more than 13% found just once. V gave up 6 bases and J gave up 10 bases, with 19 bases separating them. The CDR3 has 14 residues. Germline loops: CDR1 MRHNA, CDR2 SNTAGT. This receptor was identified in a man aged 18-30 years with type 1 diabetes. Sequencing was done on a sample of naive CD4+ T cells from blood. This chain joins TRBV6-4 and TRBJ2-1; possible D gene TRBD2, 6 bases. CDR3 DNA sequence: TGTGCCAGCAGCCGGGACTCGGTCTTTGGGGAGCAGTTCTTC. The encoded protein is CASSRDSVFGEQFF.